The subject of this entry is one T cell receptor (beta chain). What antigen it recognizes has not been identified. Base qualities are missing; no much larger clone stands one base away. This specimen belongs to a study of blood T cell repertoires in COVID-19 (dated by TCRdb to 2019 to 2021). With regard to the full study: Samples from collaborators originated in the United States, Italy and Spain and spanned both the acute and convalescent phases of COVID-19. The prospective study material was composed of cDNA or gDNA derived from T cells, B-cell-depleted T cells, or PBMCs. Deeply sampled blood TCRbeta repertoires from subjects exposed to, actively infected with, or recovered from COVID-19 were included in the dataset. The repertoires were made available in a free public database intended to serve as a resource for research on the immune response to SARS-CoV-2. The samples were drawn from the first 160 participants of the ongoing ImmuneRACE study and from some 1,300 subjects provided by 6 global collaborators. A de-identified subject ID, COVID-19 status, age in years and sex were almost always included in the sample metadata. HLA class I and class II types, where available, came from metadata supplied by the sample provider rather than from assay-based typing. Broader findings and caveats from the paper: Clinical and demographic metadata were provided uncurated, with the amount varying by source and participant.

From cysteine to phenylalanine, the CDR3 is 12 amino acids long. Just CDR3 DNA is preserved here, 36 bases in frame from base 1. V loses 3 bases, J loses 2 bases, and the germline ends lie 8 bases apart. The CDR1 and CDR2 encoded by the germline V gene are SQVTM and ANQGSEA. TCRbeta CDR3 regions were amplified from genomic DNA using the immunoSEQ Assay, a bias-controlled multiplex PCR. For the original study's pipeline: Within the assay, amplification of reference gene primers was used to estimate how many nucleated cells each sample contained. To quantify the absolute abundance of each unique TCRbeta CDR3 rearrangement, sequence reads were collapsed and filtered. For each sample, productive Simpson clonality was calculated as the square root of Simpson's diversity index over productive rearrangements. In TCRdb, the immuneACCESS table is reduced to in-frame sequences with V and J assigned. These tables do not hold every clone; where another copy was compared, an unresolved V gene accounts for under half, and the others remain unexplained. Clonal size and the V and J genes are those of that table, whereas D and trimming came from the DNA. This sample holds roughly 340,000 clones; 80% to 90% were observed only once. The ten largest account for over 0.95% of the sample.

Enrolling through a virtual design, the prospective study's participants ranged in age from roughly 18 to 100 years and lived across roughly 23 United States geographic areas. In the prospective study, participants were assigned to cohorts based on the clinical history participants reported in a screening survey and a study questionnaire. Recovered participants in ImmuneRACE Cohort 3 were defined by two consecutive negative NP/OP PCR tests, clearance by a healthcare professional, or resolution of symptoms. Mobile phlebotomists in the prospective study collected whole blood, serum and a nasopharyngeal or oropharyngeal swab from every participant. Prospective study participants could optionally give additional blood draws and questionnaires over an approximately 2-month period. Prospective study blood samples were shipped either frozen or at room temperature before DNA extraction.

This sequence originates from a man between 18 and 29 years old who had recovered from COVID-19. Rearrangement joined TRBV29-1 to TRBJ2-7; the best D guess is TRBD2, with 6 bases matching. Sequenced sample: PBMCs or T cells enriched from blood (not recorded which). The CDR3 loop reads CSVEGGTYEQYF. In nucleotide form, the sequence is TGCAGCGTTGAGGGGGGAACCTACGAGCAGTACTTC.